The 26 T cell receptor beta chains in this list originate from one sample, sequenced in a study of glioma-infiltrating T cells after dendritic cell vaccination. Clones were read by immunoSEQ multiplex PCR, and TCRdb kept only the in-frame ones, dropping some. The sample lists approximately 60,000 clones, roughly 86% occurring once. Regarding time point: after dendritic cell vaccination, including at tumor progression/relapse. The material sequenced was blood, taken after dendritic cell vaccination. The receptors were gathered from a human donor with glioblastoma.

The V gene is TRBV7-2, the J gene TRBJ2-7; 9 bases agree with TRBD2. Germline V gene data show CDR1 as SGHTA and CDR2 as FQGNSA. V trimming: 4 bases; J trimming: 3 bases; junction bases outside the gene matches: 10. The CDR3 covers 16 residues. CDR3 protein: CASSYSASGIHYEQYF. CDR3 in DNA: TGTGCCAGCAGCTATAGTGCTAGCGGGATTCACTACGAGCAGTACTTC.

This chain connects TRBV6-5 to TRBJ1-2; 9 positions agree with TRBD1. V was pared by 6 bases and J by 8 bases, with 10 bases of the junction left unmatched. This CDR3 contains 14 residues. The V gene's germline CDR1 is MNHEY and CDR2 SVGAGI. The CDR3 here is CASRPGQGKGGYTF. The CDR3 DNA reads TGTGCCAGCAGACCGGGACAGGGAAAGGGGGGCTACACCTTC.

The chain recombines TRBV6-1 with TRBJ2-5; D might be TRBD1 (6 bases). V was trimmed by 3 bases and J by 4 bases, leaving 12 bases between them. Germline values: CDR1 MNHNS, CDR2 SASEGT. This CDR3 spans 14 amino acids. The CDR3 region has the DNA TGTGCCAGCAGTGAGAGCTGGGGGCGAGAGACCCAGTACTTC. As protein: CASSESWGRETQYF.

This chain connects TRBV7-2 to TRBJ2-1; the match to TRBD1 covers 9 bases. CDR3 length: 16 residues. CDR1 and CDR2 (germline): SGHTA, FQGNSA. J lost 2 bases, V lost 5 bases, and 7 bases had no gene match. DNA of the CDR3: TGTGCCAGCAGCAGATCCGGGACAGGGCCCTACAATGAGCAGTTCTTC. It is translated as CASSRSGTGPYNEQFF. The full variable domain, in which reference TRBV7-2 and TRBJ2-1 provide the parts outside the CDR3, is GAGVSQSPSNKVTEKGKDVELRCDPISGHTALYWYRQSLGQGLEFLIYFQGNSAPDKSGLPSDRFSAERTGGSVSTLTIQRTQQEDSAVYLCASSRSGTGPYNEQFFGPGTRLTVL.

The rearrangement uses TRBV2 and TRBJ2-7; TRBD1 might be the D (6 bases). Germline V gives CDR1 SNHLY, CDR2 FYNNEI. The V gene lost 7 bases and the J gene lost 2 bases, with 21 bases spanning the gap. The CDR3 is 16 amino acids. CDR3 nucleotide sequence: TGTGCCAGCACCCCCTTGGGCCCAGGGGTGACCTACGAGCAGTACTTC. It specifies CASTPLGPGVTYEQYF.

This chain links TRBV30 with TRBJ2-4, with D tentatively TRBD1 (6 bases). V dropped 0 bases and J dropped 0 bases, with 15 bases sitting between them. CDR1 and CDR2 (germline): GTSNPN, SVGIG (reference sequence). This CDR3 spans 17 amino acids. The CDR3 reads CAWSVGIYREAKNIQYF. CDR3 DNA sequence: TGTGCCTGGAGTGTCGGGATTTACAGGGAAGCCAAAAACATTCAGTACTTC.

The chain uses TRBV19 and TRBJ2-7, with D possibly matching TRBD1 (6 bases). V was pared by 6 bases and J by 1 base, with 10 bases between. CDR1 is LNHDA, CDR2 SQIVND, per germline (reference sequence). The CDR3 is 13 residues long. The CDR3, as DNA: TGTGCCAGTAGCCCTGACAGGTCCTACGAGCAGTACTTC. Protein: CASSPDRSYEQYF. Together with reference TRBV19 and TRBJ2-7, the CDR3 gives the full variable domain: DGGITQSPKYLFRKEGQNVTLSCEQNLNHDAMYWYRQDPGQGLRLIYYSQIVNDFQKGDIAEGYSVSREKKESFPLTVTSAQKNPTAFYLCASSPDRSYEQYFGPGTRLTVT.

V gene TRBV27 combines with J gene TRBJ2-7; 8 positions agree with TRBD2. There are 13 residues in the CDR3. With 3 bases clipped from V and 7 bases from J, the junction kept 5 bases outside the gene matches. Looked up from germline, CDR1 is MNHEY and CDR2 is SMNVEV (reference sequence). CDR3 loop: CASSFPGGREQYF. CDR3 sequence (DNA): TGTGCCAGCAGTTTTCCGGGGGGGAGAGAGCAGTACTTC.

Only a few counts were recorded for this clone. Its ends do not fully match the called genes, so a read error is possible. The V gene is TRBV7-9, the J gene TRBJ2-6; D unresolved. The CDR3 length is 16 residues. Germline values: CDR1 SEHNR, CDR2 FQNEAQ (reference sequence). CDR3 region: CASSQDSARGANVLTF. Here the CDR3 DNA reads TGCGCCAGCAGCCAAGATTCAGCCAGGGGGGCCAACGTCCTGACTTTC. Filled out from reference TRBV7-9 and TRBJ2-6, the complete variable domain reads DTGVSQNPRHKITKRGQNVTFRCDPISEHNRLYWYRQTLGQGPEFLTYFQNEAQLEKSRLLSDRFSAERPKGSFSTLEIQRTEQGDSAMYLCASSQDSARGANVLTFGAGSRLTVL.

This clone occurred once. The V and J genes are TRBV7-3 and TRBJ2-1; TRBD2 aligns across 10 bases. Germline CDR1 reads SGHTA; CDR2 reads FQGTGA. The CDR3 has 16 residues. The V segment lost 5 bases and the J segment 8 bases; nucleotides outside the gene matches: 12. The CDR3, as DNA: TGTGCCAGCAGCCCAAATCCGGGACTAGCGAGCGATGAGCAGTTCTTC. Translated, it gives CASSPNPGLASDEQFF. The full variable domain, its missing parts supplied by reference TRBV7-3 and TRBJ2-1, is GAGVSQTPSNKVTEKGKYVELRCDPISGHTALYWYRQSLGQGPEFLIYFQGTGAADDSGLPNDRFFAVRPEGSVSTLKIQRTERGDSAVYLCASSPNPGLASDEQFFGPGTRLTVL.

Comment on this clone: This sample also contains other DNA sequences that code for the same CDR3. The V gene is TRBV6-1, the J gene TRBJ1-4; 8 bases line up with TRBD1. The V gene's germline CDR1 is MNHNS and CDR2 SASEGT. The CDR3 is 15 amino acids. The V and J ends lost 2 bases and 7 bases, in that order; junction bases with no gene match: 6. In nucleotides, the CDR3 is TGTGCCAGCAGTGAACTCAGGGGGCCAGGTGAAAAACTGTTTTTT. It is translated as CASSELRGPGEKLFF.

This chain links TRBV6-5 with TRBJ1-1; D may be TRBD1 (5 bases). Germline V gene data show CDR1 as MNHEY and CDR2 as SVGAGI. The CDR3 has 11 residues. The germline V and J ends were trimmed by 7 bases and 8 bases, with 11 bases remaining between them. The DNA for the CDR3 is TGTGCCAGCATCAGGGAGGGGGAAGCTTTCTTT. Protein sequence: CASIREGEAFF.

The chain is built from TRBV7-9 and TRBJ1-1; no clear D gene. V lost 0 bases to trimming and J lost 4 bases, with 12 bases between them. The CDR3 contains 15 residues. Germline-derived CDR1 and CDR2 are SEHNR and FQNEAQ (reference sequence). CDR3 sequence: CASSLAVAGITEAFF. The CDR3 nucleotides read TGTGCCAGCAGCTTAGCTGTGGCCGGGATCACTGAAGCTTTCTTT.

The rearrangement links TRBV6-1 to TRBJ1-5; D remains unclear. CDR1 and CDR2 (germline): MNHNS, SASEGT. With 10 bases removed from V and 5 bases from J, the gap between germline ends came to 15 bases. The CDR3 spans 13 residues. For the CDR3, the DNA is TGTGCCATGGCCAGGTCACTAGATCAGCCCCAGCATTTT. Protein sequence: CAMARSLDQPQHF.

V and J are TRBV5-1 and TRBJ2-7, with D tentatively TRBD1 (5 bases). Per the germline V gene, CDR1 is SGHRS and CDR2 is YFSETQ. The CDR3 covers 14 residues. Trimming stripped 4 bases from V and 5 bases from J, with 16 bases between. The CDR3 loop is CASSLDSSPDEQYF. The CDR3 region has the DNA TGCGCCAGCAGCCTCGACAGTTCTCCGGACGAGCAGTACTTC.

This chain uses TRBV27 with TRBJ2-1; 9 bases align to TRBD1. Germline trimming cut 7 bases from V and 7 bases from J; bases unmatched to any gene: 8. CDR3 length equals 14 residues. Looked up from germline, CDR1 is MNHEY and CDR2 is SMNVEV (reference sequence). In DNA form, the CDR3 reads TGTGCCAGCACCCCTGTACAGGGGGCAAATGAGCAGTTCTTC. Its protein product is CASTPVQGANEQFF.

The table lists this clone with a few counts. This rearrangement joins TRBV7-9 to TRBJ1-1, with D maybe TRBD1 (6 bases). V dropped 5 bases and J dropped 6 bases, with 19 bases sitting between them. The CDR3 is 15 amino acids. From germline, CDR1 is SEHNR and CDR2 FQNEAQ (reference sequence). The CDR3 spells CASSRALQGAPEAFF. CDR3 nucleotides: TGTGCCAGCAGCCGAGCCTTACAGGGAGCGCCTGAAGCTTTCTTT.

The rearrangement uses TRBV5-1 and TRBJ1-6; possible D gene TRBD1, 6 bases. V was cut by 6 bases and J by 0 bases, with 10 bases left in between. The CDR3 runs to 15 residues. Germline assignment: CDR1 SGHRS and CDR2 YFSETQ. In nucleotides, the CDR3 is TGCGCCAGCAAGATACAGGGCTCCTATAATTCACCCCTCCACTTT. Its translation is CASKIQGSYNSPLHF.

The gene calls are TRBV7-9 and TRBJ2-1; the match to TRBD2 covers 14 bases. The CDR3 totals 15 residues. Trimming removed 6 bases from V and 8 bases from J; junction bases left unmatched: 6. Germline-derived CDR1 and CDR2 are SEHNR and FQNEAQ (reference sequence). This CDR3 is CASRFGTSGRHEQFF. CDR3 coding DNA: TGTGCCAGCAGATTCGGGACTAGCGGGAGACATGAGCAGTTCTTC.

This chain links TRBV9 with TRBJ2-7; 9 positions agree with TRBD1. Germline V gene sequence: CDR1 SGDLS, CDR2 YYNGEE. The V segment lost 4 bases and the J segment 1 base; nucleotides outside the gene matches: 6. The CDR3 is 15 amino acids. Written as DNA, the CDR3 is TGTGCCAGCAGCCCGCGACAGGGGGTATCCTACGAGCAGTACTTC. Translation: CASSPRQGVSYEQYF.

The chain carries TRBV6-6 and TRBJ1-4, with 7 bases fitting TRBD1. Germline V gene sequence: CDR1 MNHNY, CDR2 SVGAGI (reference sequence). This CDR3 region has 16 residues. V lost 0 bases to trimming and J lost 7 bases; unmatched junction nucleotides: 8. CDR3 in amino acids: CASSYSKHRGREKLFF. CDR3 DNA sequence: TGTGCCAGCAGTTACTCGAAGCACAGGGGACGTGAAAAACTGTTTTTT.

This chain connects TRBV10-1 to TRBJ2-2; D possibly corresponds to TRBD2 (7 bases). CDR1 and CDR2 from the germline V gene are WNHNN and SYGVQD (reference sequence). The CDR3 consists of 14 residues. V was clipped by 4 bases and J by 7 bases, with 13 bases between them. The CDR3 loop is CASSATGRGGELFF. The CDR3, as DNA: TGCGCCAGCAGTGCTACAGGGAGGGGCGGGGAGCTGTTTTTT.

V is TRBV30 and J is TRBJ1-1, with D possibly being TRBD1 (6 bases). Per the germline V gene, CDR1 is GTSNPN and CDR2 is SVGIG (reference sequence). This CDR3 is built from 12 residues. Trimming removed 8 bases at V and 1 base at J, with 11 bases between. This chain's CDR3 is CARQDRNTEAFF. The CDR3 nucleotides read TGTGCCAGGCAGGACAGGAACACTGAAGCTTTCTTT.

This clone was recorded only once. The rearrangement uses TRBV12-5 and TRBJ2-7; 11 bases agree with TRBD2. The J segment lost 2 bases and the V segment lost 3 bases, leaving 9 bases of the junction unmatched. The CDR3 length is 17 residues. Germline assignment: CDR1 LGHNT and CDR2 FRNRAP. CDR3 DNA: TGTGCTAGTGGTTTCCGAGGACTAGCGGGCGCAACCTACGAGCAGTACTTC. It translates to CASGFRGLAGATYEQYF.

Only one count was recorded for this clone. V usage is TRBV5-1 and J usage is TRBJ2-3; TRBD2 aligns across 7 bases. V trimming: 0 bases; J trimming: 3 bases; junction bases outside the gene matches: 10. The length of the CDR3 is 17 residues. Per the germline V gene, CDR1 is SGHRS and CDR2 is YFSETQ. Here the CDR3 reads CASSLGLAAKGTDTQYF. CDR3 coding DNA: TGCGCCAGCAGCTTGGGACTAGCAGCTAAGGGGACAGATACGCAGTATTTT.

The CDR3 DNA reads as TGTGCCAGCAGTTACTTGGGACAGGGCTCTCAGCCCCAGCATTTT. Protein: CASSYLGQGSQPQHF. The chain recombines TRBV6-6 with TRBJ1-5; TRBD1 matches 9 bases. V gave up 1 base and J gave up 6 bases; unmatched junction bases: 4. The germline V gene has CDR1 MNHNY and CDR2 SVGAGI (reference sequence). The CDR3 runs to 15 residues.